This TCR beta chain was captured by sequencing in a study of T cell responses to AZD1222 COVID-19 vaccine (dated by TCRdb to the early 2020s). Context from the whole study: AZD1222 recipients given second doses at about 4 weeks or at about 12 weeks were pooled, since spike-specific TCR depth and breadth were not found to differ between the two schedules. TCR sequencing was performed for about 250 trial participants, of whom around 200 were given two doses of AZD1222 and around 26 were given two doses of MenACWY control vaccine. Trial participants were enrolled into age subgroups of 18-55, 56-69 and 70-plus years, which contained approximately 150, 28 and 58 TCR-sequenced participants, respectively. General findings and caveats noted by the study authors: Nearly half of unique spike-specific TCRs reportedly recognized epitopes outside regions mutated in the B.1.351 and B.1.1.7 variants. CD4 TCRs associated with the vaccine covered the entire spike protein, and the dominant responses were in regions 160-218 and 743-854. Because no samples from the day 14 peak response were available, repertoires could be characterized only after the peak T cell response. In the small 56-69-year group, the increase in depth fell short of significance, most likely because of low power. Participants were mostly white British and included more females than males, and it was suggested by the authors that clonal diversity may have been underestimated. Conclusions about previously exposed vaccinees were limited because only six AZD1222 recipients were SARS-CoV-2 seropositive at baseline. After two AZD1222 doses, both the breadth and the depth of spike-specific TCRs were significantly higher than at day 0 and than in MenACWY recipients.

Comments on this clone: Its antigen target is currently unknown. Base qualities are missing; no much larger clone stands one base away.

The CDR3 regions of human TCRbeta chains were subjected to immunosequencing. Concerning the study's data processing: TCRs in the repertoires were matched against a reference library of SARS-CoV-2-specific TCRs that had been generated with the MIRA antigen-specificity platform. Breadth was defined as the fraction of unique TCRs that were SARS-CoV-2-associated. Depth was defined as the fraction of total T cells that were SARS-CoV-2-associated. Using the MIRA data, each spike-specific TCR was assigned both to the spike region to which the TCR was reactive and to a CD4 or CD8 class. Log10-transformed breadth and depth values were compared by one-way ANOVA with Sidak's multiple comparisons tests. The source is immuneACCESS, and TCRdb retained only in-frame sequences with V and J called. Part of the clones is not carried over; for the studies checked, unresolved V genes explain less than half of this, and the remainder is unexplained. V and J calls and clone size are copied from that table; D and trimming were computed from the DNA. The sample table lists roughly 120,000 clones, about 86% of them with a count of one. The top ten clones comprise approximately 12% of the sample.

The time point label on this specimen signifies: baseline before first vaccination. Samples from vaccinated people were obtained from the UK trials COV001 and COV002, which included a single-blind randomized controlled phase 2/3 trial of AZD1222 (ChAdOx1 nCoV-19) in healthy adults. Trial participant PBMC samples were collected at day 0 and day 28 after the second dose for TCRbeta chain sequencing. CDR1 and CDR2 are drawn from the germline V gene: SQVTM, ANQGSEA. The CDR3, from cysteine to phenylalanine, totals 13 residues. CDR3 DNA only is kept here, 39 bases in frame from base 1. The germline ends are 9 bases apart after V is trimmed by 3 bases and J by 1 base.

The receptor was derived from an adult in good health. The chain couples TRBV29-1 to TRBJ1-1, with no reliable assignment of the D segment. This specimen was peripheral blood, taken on day 0 of AZD1222 vaccination. The nucleotide sequence reads as follows: TGCAGCGTTGAGAGAGGAACGAACACTGAAGCTTTCTTT. The resulting protein is CSVERGTNTEAFF.